Shown below are 21 T cell receptor beta chains from a single sample sequenced in a study of CD8 T cells in ankylosing spondylitis. TCRdb fed the 5' RACE reads into MiXCR, producing one record per CDR3 protein. Here the sample spans 270,000 or so distinct CDR3 sequences, under 20% being singletons. The specimen sequenced was blood, either unsorted or a sorted T cell fraction (not recorded which). These receptors were collected from a male donor with ankylosing spondylitis or in good health (not recorded which).

There are many counts of this clonotype. The chain joins TRBV12-3 or TRBV12-4 to TRBJ2-5; D gene unclear. The CDR3 spans 12 residues. Trimming stripped 5 bases from V and 5 bases from J, with 9 bases between. The CDR3 coding sequence is TGTGCCAGCAGTCGGGTTGGCGAGACCCAGTACTTC. It encodes CASSRVGETQYF.

CDR3 nucleotide sequence: TGTGCCGAGCCATCGGGAGATTTCGCCGGGGAGCTGTTTTTT. Translating gives CAEPSGDFAGELFF. The gene calls are TRBV7-2 and TRBJ2-2; the D gene is possibly TRBD2 (6 bases). The CDR3 spans 14 residues. From germline, CDR1 is SGHTA and CDR2 FQGNSA. V was trimmed by 11 bases and J by 6 bases, leaving 19 bases between them.

This clonotype was counted a few times. A read error may account for a junction end that differs from germline. The chain combines TRBV7-7 with TRBJ2-3; D might be TRBD2 (5 bases). Germline values: CDR1 SSHAT, CDR2 FNYEAQ (reference sequence). This CDR3 spans 15 amino acids. The CDR3 DNA reads TGTGCTAGCAGCCCCCGGAGCCTAGCTATAGATACGCAGTATTTT. This encodes CASSPRSLAIDTQYF.

The genes are TRBV29-1 and TRBJ1-4, with D maybe TRBD1 (6 bases). V lost 6 bases, J lost 5 bases, and 10 bases lay in between. The germline V gene has CDR1 SQVTM and CDR2 ANQGSEA. The CDR3 spans 12 residues. Here the CDR3 reads CSVLTGNEKLFF. As DNA, the CDR3 is TGCAGCGTGCTAACAGGGAATGAAAAACTGTTTTTT.

This clonotype was detected only a few times. The V and J genes are TRBV12-3 or TRBV12-4 and TRBJ1-5; 9 bases map to TRBD1. V shed 5 bases and J 7 bases; nucleotides not matched to a gene: 9. The CDR3 covers 15 residues. CDR3 nucleotide sequence: TGTGCCAGCAGTAGACGGGACAGGGTGGAACAGCCCCAGCATTTT. Its protein is CASSRRDRVEQPQHF.

The gene calls are TRBV28 and TRBJ1-1; D is uncertain. Deletions cut 10 bases from V and 4 bases from J, with 28 bases between. Germline V gives CDR1 MDHEN, CDR2 SYDVKM. The CDR3 is 17 residues long. CDR3 sequence reads: CATVTGPPIPVRTEAFF. CDR3 nucleotide sequence: TGTGCCACCGTTACCGGGCCCCCAATTCCGGTACGCACTGAAGCTTTCTTT. Variable domain in full (rest from reference TRBV28 and TRBJ1-1): DVKVTQSSRYLVKRTGEKVFLECVQDMDHENMFWYRQDPGLGLRLIYFSYDVKMKEKGDIPEGYSVSREKKERFSLILESASTNQTSMYLCATVTGPPIPVRTEAFFGQGTRLTVV.

This clonotype showed up just a few times. The chain couples TRBV15 to TRBJ2-3; TRBD2 might be the D (6 bases). This CDR3 spans 15 amino acids. Trimming removed 7 bases at V and 5 bases at J, with 19 bases between. Looked up from germline, CDR1 is LNHNV and CDR2 is YYDKDF (reference sequence). CDR3 sequence: CATTAPGRSVDTQYF. The CDR3 DNA reads TGTGCCACCACAGCTCCCGGGAGATCGGTAGATACGCAGTATTTT.

This clonotype was observed a few times. The chain links TRBV10-3 to TRBJ2-5; 10 bases fit TRBD1. Per germline, CDR1 ENHRY and CDR2 SYGVKD. With 4 bases clipped from V and 4 bases from J, the junction kept 6 bases outside the gene matches. The CDR3 covers 15 residues. The CDR3 spells CAISGGTGVSETQYF. In DNA, the CDR3 is TGTGCCATCAGTGGTGGGACAGGGGTGTCAGAGACCCAGTACTTC.

This clonotype was counted between two and nine times. The V and J genes are TRBV10-3 and TRBJ2-5; D is unresolved. Germline-derived CDR1 and CDR2 are ENHRY and SYGVKD. V lost 0 bases, J lost 7 bases, and 9 bases lay in between. This CDR3 contains 13 residues. CDR3 protein: CAISESPLGTQYF. DNA of the CDR3: TGTGCCATCAGTGAGTCGCCTCTTGGGACCCAGTACTTC.

A few counts support this clonotype. The rearrangement uses TRBV12-3 or TRBV12-4 and TRBJ2-1, with 7 bases fitting TRBD1. CDR3 length: 14 residues. Trimming removed 9 bases from V and 6 bases from J; junction bases left unmatched: 11. CDR3 DNA sequence: TGTGCCAGTACGGGACAGTCGCGTGCCAATGAGCAGTTCTTC. The encoded protein is CASTGQSRANEQFF.

This clonotype has more than one count but fewer than ten. Its ends do not fully match the called genes, so a read error is possible. The chain employs TRBV12-3 or TRBV12-4 and TRBJ2-1, with D possibly being TRBD2 (6 bases). This CDR3 spans 17 amino acids. CDR3 in amino acids: CASSLAQGLPLYNEQFF. The DNA of the CDR3 is TGTGCCAGCAGTCTAGCGCAGGGCCTTCCATTATACAATGAGCAGTTCTTC.

The genes are TRBV12-3 or TRBV12-4 and TRBJ2-1, with 11 nucleotides matching TRBD2. V lost 5 bases to trimming and J lost 6 bases; unmatched junction nucleotides: 9. The CDR3 covers 16 residues. The CDR3 loop reads CASSRPSGRIGNEQFF. The CDR3 DNA reads TGTGCCAGCAGTCGTCCTAGCGGGAGGATTGGCAATGAGCAGTTCTTC.

The sample holds many counts of this clonotype. V is TRBV20-1 and J is TRBJ2-7; tentative D call: TRBD2 (6 bases). Germline values: CDR1 DFQATT, CDR2 SNEGSKA (reference sequence). V was shortened by 0 bases and J by 3 bases, with 21 bases between the two germline ends. This CDR3 is built from 17 residues. The CDR3 region is CSARDVEDGGGIYEQYF. DNA of the CDR3: TGCAGTGCTAGAGATGTTGAGGATGGTGGGGGGATCTACGAGCAGTACTTC.

The table lists this clonotype with a few counts. The chain employs TRBV15 and TRBJ2-1; D is perhaps TRBD2 (6 bases). The CDR3 extends over 14 amino acids. The germline V and J ends were trimmed by 0 bases and 12 bases, with 15 bases remaining between them. Looked up from germline, CDR1 is LNHNV and CDR2 is YYDKDF (reference sequence). The CDR3 region is CATSREVTSFGQFF. Written as DNA, the CDR3 is TGTGCCACCAGCAGAGAAGTGACTAGTTTCGGGCAGTTCTTC.

This clonotype has just a few counts. V usage is TRBV27 and J usage is TRBJ1-2; the D gene is possibly TRBD1 (6 bases). The CDR3 consists of 12 residues. Germline-derived CDR1 and CDR2 are MNHEY and SMNVEV (reference sequence). V was shortened by 6 bases and J by 8 bases, with 13 bases between the two germline ends. As DNA, the CDR3 is TGTGCCAGCAGATCAGGGGTGGGAGGCTACACCTTC. Translating gives CASRSGVGGYTF.

The chain uses TRBV4-2 and TRBJ1-6; possibly TRBD1 for D (6 bases). V lost 3 bases, J lost 0 bases, and 12 bases lay in between. The CDR3 runs 17 residues. Germline assignment: CDR1 LGHNA and CDR2 YNFKEQ. The CDR3 DNA sequence: TGTGCCAGCAGCCAGGCGGGACACAGCTCCTATAATTCACCCCTCCACTTT. Its protein is CASSQAGHSSYNSPLHF.

The genes are TRBV15 and TRBJ2-7; a weak D match, TRBD2 (6 bases). In germline, CDR1 is LNHNV, CDR2 YYDKDF (reference sequence). This CDR3 has 16 residues. Trimming shortened V by 1 base and J by 3 bases, and 16 bases separated the two germline ends. CDR3 nucleotides: TGTGCCACCAGCAGAGTCCGGCTAGCGTCCAGCTACGAGCAGTACTTC. The encoded protein is CATSRVRLASSYEQYF.

DNA for the CDR3: TGTGCCAGCAGTTACGGACTAGTTGAAGGCGAGCAGTACTTC. Protein: CASSYGLVEGEQYF. The chain recombines TRBV6-5 with TRBJ2-7, with 7 bases matching TRBD2. V was clipped by 2 bases and J by 6 bases; unmatched bases: 7. Per germline, CDR1 MNHEY and CDR2 SVGAGI. The CDR3 is made up of 14 amino acids.

This clonotype was seen a handful of times. The V gene is TRBV4-3, the J gene TRBJ2-3; unclear D gene. Germline CDR1 LGHNA, CDR2 YSLEER. The CDR3 runs 15 residues. V lost 0 bases and J lost 0, with 7 bases in between. CDR3 residues: CASSQDRRSTDTQYF. The CDR3 region has the DNA TGCGCCAGCAGCCAAGATCGACGGAGCACAGATACGCAGTATTTT.

The chain employs TRBV7-8 and TRBJ2-7, with a possible D match to TRBD2 (7 bases). V gave up 4 bases and J gave up 6 bases, with 16 bases separating them. Germline loops: CDR1 SGHVS, CDR2 FQNEAQ. This CDR3 contains 14 residues. The chain's CDR3 is CASSWGGDNLEQYF. Here the CDR3 DNA reads TGTGCCAGCAGCTGGGGGGGGGACAATCTCGAGCAGTACTTC.

The rearrangement joins TRBV12-3 or TRBV12-4 to TRBJ2-3, with D maybe TRBD1 (5 bases). The CDR3 loop spans 13 amino acids. V was pared by 7 bases and J by 2 bases, with 10 bases between. CDR3 DNA: TGTGCCAGCAAGACAGCCGACACAGATACGCAGTATTTT. It yields the protein CASKTADTDTQYF.